One sample yielded the 4 T cell receptor beta chains listed below, sequenced in a study of blood T cells in healthy people across ages. Primers used in a second PCR of about 7 to 12 cycles were a sample-barcoded 5' primer and a J-beta primer mix. In TCRdb, the 5' RACE reads were re-called with MiXCR into one record per CDR3 protein. The table includes roughly 1,000,000 distinct CDR3 sequences, under 30% detected once. The sample was also reused in another study, on T cells of mothers and their children.

What was sequenced was blood. The receptor set was obtained from a girl aged 2 to 10 in good health.

There are a few counts of this clonotype. This rearrangement joins TRBV28 to TRBJ2-7; D is unresolved. V lost 6 bases and J lost 0, with 12 bases in between. Per the germline V gene, CDR1 is MDHEN and CDR2 is SYDVKM. The CDR3 sequence is 14 residues long. This CDR3 is CASSPNESSYEQYF. For the CDR3, the DNA is TGTGCCAGCAGCCCAAACGAAAGCTCCTACGAGCAGTACTTC.

The chain joins TRBV7-3 to TRBJ1-1, with D uncertain. V was shortened by 2 bases and J by 7 bases, with 11 bases between the two germline ends. CDR3 size: 13 residues. Germline V gene sequence: CDR1 SGHTA, CDR2 FQGTGA. The CDR3 sequence is CASSLSADLEAFF. CDR3 DNA: TGTGCCAGCAGCTTATCGGCAGATCTTGAAGCTTTCTTT.

This clonotype was detected a few times. V and J are TRBV11-2 and TRBJ2-5; a possible D gene is TRBD2 (5 bases). The J call may not be correct, given that the DNA end is closer to TRBJ2-7. Germline V gene sequence: CDR1 SGHAT, CDR2 FQNNGV. CDR3 length: 15 amino acids. As DNA, the CDR3 is TGTGCCAGCAGCACTGACTACACCCTCTCCTACGAGCAGTACTTC. Translated, it gives CASSTDYTLSYEQYF.

This clonotype was counted only a few times. The rearrangement joins TRBV5-1 to TRBJ2-5, with 7 positions matching TRBD2. The DNA end lines up better with TRBJ2-7; the J call may be wrong. This CDR3 has 18 amino acids. Germline V gene lookup returns CDR1 SGHRS and CDR2 YFSETQ. As DNA, the CDR3 is TGCGCCAGCAGCTTGGAGGTGGGAGGGCCGTTAGGATTATACGAGCAGTACTTC. Its translation is CASSLEVGGPLGLYEQYF.